This TCR beta chain appears in the sequencing data of a study of cytomegalovirus exposure and HLA in healthy donors. Broader study findings: Most TCR sequences were rare, but some public TCRs occurred in many donors.

Turning to this clone: Its antigen is currently unknown.

Germline CDR1 and CDR2: LNHNV and YYDKDF (reference sequence). The CDR3 has 17 amino acids. Between the trimmed V and J ends, which lost 8 bases and 0 bases, there was a span of 17 bases. Researchers ran the PCR with 60 Vbeta and 13 Jbeta primers. Profiling relied on immunoSEQ multiplex PCR, and the TCRdb table lists in-frame clones only, not all of them. This table holds about 130,000 clones, around 82% found once. Though nominally healthy at sampling, donors likely had unrecorded immune exposures. This chain uses TRBV15 with TRBJ2-6; possibly TRBD2 for D (7 bases). The sequencing sample was made of PBMCs. This TCR came from a boy aged 5-17 years in good health and CMV-seronegative. The CDR3 coding sequence is TGTGCCACCTGGGGCGCGGGGGCCGCCTCTGGGGCCAACGTCCTGACTTTC. The encoded protein is CATWGAGAASGANVLTF.